Below, one TCR beta chain is given with its context. Its specificity is unknown. The repertoire was sequenced with immunoSEQ multiplex PCR; TCRdb's copy has only in-frame clones and lacks some. The sample has roughly 120,000 clones; 92% are singletons. This entry comes from a study of T cell responses to AZD1222 COVID-19 vaccine. From germline, CDR1 is SGHRS and CDR2 YFSETQ. The germline V and J ends were trimmed by 0 bases and 4 bases, with 10 bases remaining between them. This CDR3 has 14 amino acids. Whole-study findings and limits: Clonal diversity was possibly underestimated, and the donors were mostly white British, with more females. Two AZD1222 doses significantly raised spike-specific TCR breadth and depth over controls.

The sequencing used peripheral blood, collected 28 days after the second AZD1222 dose. The clonotype comes from an adult who received the AZD1222 COVID-19 vaccine. The gene calls are TRBV5-1 and TRBJ1-2, with D tentatively TRBD1 (5 bases). In nucleotides, the CDR3 is TGCGCCAGCAGCTTGGGGTCAGGGATCTATGGCTACACCTTC. Its translation: CASSLGSGIYGYTF.